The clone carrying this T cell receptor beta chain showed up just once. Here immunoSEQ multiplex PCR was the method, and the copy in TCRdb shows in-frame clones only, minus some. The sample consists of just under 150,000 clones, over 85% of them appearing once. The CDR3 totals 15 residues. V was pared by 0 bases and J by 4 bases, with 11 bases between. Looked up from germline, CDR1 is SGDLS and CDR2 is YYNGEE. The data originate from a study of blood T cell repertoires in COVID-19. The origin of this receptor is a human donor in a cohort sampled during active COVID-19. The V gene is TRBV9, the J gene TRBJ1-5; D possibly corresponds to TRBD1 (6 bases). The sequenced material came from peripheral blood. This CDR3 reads CASSVEGGFNQPQHF. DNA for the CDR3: TGTGCCAGCAGCGTAGAGGGGGGGTTTAATCAGCCCCAGCATTTT.